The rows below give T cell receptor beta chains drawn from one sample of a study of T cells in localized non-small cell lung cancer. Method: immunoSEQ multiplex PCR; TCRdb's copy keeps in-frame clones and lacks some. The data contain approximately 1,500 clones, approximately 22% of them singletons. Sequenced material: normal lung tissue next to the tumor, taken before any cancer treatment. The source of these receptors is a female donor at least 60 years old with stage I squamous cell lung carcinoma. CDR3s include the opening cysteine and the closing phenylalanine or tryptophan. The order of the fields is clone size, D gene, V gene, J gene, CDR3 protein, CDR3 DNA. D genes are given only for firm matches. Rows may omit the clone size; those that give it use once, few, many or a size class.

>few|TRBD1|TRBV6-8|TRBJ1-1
CASSYPSGQGAIGNTEAFF
TGTGCCAGCAGTTACCCCAGTGGACAGGGGGCAATAGGAAACACTGAAGCTTTCTTT
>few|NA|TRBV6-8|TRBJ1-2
CASSYSPGQYGYTF
TGTGCCAGCAGTTACTCGCCGGGACAATATGGCTACACCTTC
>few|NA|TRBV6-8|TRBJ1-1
CASSWAEMNTEAFF
TGTGCCAGCAGTTGGGCAGAAATGAACACTGAAGCTTTCTTT
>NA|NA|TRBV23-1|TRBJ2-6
CASSQLSATPQAANVLTF
TGCGCCAGCAGTCAATTGTCGGCTACCCCACAGGCGGCCAACGTCCTGACTTTC
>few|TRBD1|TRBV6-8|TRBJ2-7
CASSLNRGASYEQYF
TGTGCCAGCAGCCTCAACAGGGGGGCCTCCTACGAGCAGTACTTC
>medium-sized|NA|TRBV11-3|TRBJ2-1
CASSRLGESSYNEQFF
TGTGCCAGCAGCCGGCTAGGGGAAAGCTCCTACAATGAGCAGTTCTTC
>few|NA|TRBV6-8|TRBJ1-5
CASSYANSGAQPQHF
TGTGCCAGCAGTTACGCAAATTCAGGGGCTCAGCCCCAGCATTTT
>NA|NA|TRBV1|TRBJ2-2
CASSQGGMLTGELFF
TGCGCCAGCAGCCAAGGGGGAATGTTGACCGGGGAGCTGTTTTTT
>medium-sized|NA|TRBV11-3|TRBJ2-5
CASSLKAGAQETQYF
TGTGCCAGCAGCTTAAAGGCGGGCGCCCAAGAGACCCAGTACTTC
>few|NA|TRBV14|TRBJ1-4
CASSQSINEKLFF
TGTGCCAGCAGCCAATCCATTAATGAAAAACTGTTTTTT
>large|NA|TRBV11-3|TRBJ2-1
CASSLDSATGNEQFF
TGTGCCAGCAGCCTGGACTCGGCAACTGGCAATGAGCAGTTCTTC
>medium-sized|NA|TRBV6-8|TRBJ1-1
CASSPGAGEAFF
TGTGCCAGCAGTCCCGGAGCGGGCGAAGCTTTCTTT
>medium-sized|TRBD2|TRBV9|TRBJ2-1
CASSVGTSGYNEQFF
TGTGCCAGCAGCGTCGGGACTAGCGGCTACAATGAGCAGTTCTTC
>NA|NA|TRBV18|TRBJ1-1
CASSPITMNTEAFF
TGTGCCAGCTCACCCATTACGATGAACACTGAAGCTTTCTTT
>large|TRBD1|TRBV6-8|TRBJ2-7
CASSYTGTGDEQYF
TGTGCCAGCAGTTACACGGGGACAGGGGACGAGCAGTACTTC
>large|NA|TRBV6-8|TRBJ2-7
CATGLVYSSYEQYF
TGTGCCACCGGTCTCGTCTATAGCTCCTACGAGCAGTACTTC
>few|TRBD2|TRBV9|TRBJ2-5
CASSPGGGETQYF
TGTGCCAGCAGCCCCGGCGGGGGGGAGACCCAGTACTTC
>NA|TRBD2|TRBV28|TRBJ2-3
CASSPPSGLTDTQYF
TGTGCCAGCAGCCCCCCTAGCGGGCTCACAGATACGCAGTATTTT
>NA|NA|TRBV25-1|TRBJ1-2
CASSPGWDLLLVDYGYTF
TGTGCCAGCAGCCCCGGATGGGACTTACTTCTGGTAGACTATGGCTACACCTTC
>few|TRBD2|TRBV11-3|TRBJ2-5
CASSFGSRLAGGETQYF
TGTGCCAGCAGCTTCGGGTCCAGACTAGCGGGAGGGGAGACCCAGTACTTC
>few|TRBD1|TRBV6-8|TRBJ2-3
CASRNRDRGSDTQYF
TGTGCCAGCAGGAACCGGGACAGGGGGTCAGATACGCAGTATTTT
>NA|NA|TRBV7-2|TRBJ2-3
CASSLALFLCQPDRSERVTQYF
TGTGCCAGCAGCTTAGCTTTGTTTCTTTGTCAACCGGACCGTAGTGAAAGGGTTACGCAGTATTTT
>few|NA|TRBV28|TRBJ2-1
CASTLWGSYNEQFF
TGTGCCAGCACCCTTTGGGGCTCCTACAATGAGCAGTTCTTC
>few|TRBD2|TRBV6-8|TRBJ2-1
CASSRGRANEQFF
TGTGCCAGCAGTCGCGGGAGGGCAAATGAGCAGTTCTTC
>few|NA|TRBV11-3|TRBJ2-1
CASSQWQGGYNEQFF
TGTGCCAGCAGCCAATGGCAGGGGGGATACAATGAGCAGTTCTTC
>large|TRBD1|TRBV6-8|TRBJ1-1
CASSDLQGAGAFF
TGTGCCAGCAGTGATCTACAGGGGGCGGGAGCTTTCTTT
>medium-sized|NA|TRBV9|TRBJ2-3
CASSVTGTPTDTQYF
TGTGCCAGCAGCGTTACCGGGACTCCAACAGATACGCAGTATTTT
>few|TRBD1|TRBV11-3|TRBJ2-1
CASSFRDSADEQFF
TGTGCCAGCAGCTTTCGGGACAGTGCGGATGAGCAGTTCTTC
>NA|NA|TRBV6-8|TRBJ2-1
CASIAVNNEQFF
TGTGCCAGCATAGCCGTCAACAATGAGCAGTTCTTC
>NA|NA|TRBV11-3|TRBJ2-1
CASSPSSDWDEQFF
TGTGCCAGCAGCCCGTCTAGCGATTGGGATGAGCAGTTCTTC
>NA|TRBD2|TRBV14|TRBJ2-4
CASSLRGLAGKKNIQYF
TGTGCCAGCAGCCTTAGGGGGCTAGCGGGGAAAAAAAACATTCAGTACTTC
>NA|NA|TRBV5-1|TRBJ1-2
CASSLAGTPGGYTF
TGCGCCAGCAGCTTAGCCGGGACCCCCGGCGGCTACACCTTC
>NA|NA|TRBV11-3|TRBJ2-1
CASSLEGPYNEQFF
TGTGCCAGCAGCTTGGAGGGCCCCTACAATGAGCAGTTCTTC
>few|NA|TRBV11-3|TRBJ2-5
CASSLDSLQETQYF
TGTGCCAGCAGTCTAGACAGCCTACAAGAGACCCAGTACTTC
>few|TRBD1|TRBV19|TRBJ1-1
CASSPVQGADTEAFF
TGTGCCAGTAGCCCAGTTCAGGGGGCCGACACTGAAGCTTTCTTT
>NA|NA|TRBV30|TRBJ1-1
CAWSPLRGRLNTEAFF
TGTGCCTGGAGTCCACTTAGGGGCAGGCTGAACACTGAAGCTTTCTTT
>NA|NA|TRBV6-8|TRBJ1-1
CASSFDELNTEAFF
TGTGCCAGCAGTTTCGACGAACTGAACACTGAAGCTTTCTTT
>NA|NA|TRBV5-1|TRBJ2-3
CASSTRDPISTDTQYF
TGCGCCAGCAGCACCCGGGACCCAATTAGCACAGATACGCAGTATTTT
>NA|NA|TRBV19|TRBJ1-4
CASMRGTEGITNEKLFF
TGTGCCAGTATGAGGGGGACCGAGGGCATCACTAATGAAAAACTGTTTTTT
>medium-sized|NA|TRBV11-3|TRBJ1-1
CASSLRREQPEAFF
TGTGCCAGCAGCTTACGCAGGGAGCAGCCTGAAGCTTTCTTT
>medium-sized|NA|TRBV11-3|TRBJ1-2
CASSQALQGQGYTF
TGTGCCAGCAGCCAAGCTTTACAAGGACAAGGCTACACCTTC
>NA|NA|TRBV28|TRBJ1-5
CASLPGLAHQPQHF
TGTGCCAGCCTTCCGGGGCTGGCGCATCAGCCCCAGCATTTT
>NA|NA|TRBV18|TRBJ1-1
CASSRLGTEAFF
TGTGCCAGCTCCCGCCTGGGGACTGAAGCTTTCTTT
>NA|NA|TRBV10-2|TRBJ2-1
CASSDPPWWEQFF
TGCGCCAGCAGTGACCCCCCCTGGTGGGAGCAGTTCTTC